Detailed here is one T cell receptor beta chain. One base separates it from a far larger clone, so it is likely a read error. The sample comes from a study of read filtering for tumor transcriptome and immune sequencing. On the study more broadly: R-ISS stage counts were fewer than ten for I, approximately 15 for II, six or seven for III.

Molecular barcoded adaptors covering alpha/delta and beta/gamma chains were used on approximately 400 ng RNA. TCRdb passed the reads through MiXCR, listing each CDR3 protein once. Of under 80,000 distinct CDR3 sequences listed, under 20% are singletons. The V gene end was trimmed by 7 bases and the J gene end by 7 bases; junction bases not matched to a gene: 20. The V gene's germline CDR1 is SQVTM and CDR2 ANQGSEA. This CDR3 is built from 17 residues. The sequenced sample was a population of CD138-negative cells sorted from bone marrow. V usage is TRBV29-1 and J usage is TRBJ2-7; 12 bases agree with TRBD2. The sequence was collected from a donor at least 40 years old with multiple myeloma. For the CDR3, the DNA is TGCAGCGCTGGACTAGCGGGGCCCTTTACACCCTACAATGAGCAGTACTTC. Its translation is CSAGLAGPFTPYNEQYF.